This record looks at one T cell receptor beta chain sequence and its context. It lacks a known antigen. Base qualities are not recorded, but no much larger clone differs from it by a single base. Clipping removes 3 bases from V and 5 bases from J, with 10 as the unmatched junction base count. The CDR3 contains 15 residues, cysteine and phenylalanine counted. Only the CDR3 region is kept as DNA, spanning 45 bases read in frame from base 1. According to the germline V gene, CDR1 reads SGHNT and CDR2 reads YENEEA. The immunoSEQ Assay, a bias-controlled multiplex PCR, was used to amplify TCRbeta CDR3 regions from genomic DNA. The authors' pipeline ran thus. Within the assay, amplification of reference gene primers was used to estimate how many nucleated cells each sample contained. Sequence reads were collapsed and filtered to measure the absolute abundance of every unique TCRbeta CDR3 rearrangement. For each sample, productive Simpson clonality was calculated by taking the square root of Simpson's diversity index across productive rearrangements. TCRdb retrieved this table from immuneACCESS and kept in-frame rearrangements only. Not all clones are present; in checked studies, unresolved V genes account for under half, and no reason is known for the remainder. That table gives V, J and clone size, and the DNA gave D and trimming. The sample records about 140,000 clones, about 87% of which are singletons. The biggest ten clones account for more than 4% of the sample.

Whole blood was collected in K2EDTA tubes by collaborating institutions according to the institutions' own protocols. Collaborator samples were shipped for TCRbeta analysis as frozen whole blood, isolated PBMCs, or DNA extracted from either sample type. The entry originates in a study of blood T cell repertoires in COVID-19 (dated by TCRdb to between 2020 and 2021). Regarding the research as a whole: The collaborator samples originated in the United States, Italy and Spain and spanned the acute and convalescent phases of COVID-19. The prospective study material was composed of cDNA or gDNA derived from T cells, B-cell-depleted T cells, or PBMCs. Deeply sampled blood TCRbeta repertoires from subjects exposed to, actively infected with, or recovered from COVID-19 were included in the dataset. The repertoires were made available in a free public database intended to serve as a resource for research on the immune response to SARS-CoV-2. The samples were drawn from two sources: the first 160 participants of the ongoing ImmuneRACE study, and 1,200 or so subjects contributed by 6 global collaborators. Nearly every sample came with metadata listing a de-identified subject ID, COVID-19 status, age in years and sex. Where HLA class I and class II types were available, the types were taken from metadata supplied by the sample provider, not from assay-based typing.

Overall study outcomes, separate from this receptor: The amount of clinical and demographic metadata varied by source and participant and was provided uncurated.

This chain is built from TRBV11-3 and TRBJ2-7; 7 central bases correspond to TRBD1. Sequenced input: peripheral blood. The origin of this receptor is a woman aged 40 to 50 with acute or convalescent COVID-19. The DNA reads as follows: TGTGCCAGCAGCTTGGGACCGGGACAGTTCCACGAGCAGTACTTC. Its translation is CASSLGPGQFHEQYF. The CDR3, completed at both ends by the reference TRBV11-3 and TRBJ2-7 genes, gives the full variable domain EAGVVQSPRYKIIEKKQPVAFWCNPISGHNTLYWYLQNLGQGPELLIRYENEEAVDDSQLPKDRFSAERLKGVDSTLKIQPAELGDSAVYLCASSLGPGQFHEQYFGPGTRLTVT.